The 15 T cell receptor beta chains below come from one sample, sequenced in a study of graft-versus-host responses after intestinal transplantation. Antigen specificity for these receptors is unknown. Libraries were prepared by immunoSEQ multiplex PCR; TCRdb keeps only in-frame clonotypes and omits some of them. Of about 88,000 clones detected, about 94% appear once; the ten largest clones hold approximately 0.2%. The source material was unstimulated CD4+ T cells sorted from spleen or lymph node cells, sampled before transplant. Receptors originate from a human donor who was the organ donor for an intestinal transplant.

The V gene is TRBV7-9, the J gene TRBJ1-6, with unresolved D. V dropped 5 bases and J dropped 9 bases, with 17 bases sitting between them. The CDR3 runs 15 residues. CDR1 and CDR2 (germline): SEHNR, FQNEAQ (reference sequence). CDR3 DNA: TGTGCCAGCAGCCACTCGGCTCCGGAGGGTTCACCCCTCCACTTT. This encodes CASSHSAPEGSPLHF. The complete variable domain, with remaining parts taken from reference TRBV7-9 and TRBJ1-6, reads DTGVSQNPRHKITKRGQNVTFRCDPISEHNRLYWYRQTLGQGPEFLTYFQNEAQLEKSRLLSDRFSAERPKGSFSTLEIQRTEQGDSAMYLCASSHSAPEGSPLHFGNGTRLTVT.

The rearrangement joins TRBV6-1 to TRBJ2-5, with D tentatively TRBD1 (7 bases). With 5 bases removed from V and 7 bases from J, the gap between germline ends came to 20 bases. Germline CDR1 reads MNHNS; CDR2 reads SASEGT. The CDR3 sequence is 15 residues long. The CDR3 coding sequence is TGTGCCAGCAGTTCAGAGACGCCAGGGGGAGGGACCCAGTACTTC. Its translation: CASSSETPGGGTQYF.

The CDR3 loop reads CASRAIAGVSYNEQFF. The CDR3 bases are TGTGCCAGCAGAGCCATAGCGGGGGTGTCCTACAATGAGCAGTTCTTC. The genes are TRBV27 and TRBJ2-1; 9 bases are shared with TRBD2. Per the germline V gene, CDR1 is MNHEY and CDR2 is SMNVEV (reference sequence). The junction had 7 bases not matched to a gene; V was cut back by 6 bases and J by 1 base. This CDR3 is 16 amino acids long.

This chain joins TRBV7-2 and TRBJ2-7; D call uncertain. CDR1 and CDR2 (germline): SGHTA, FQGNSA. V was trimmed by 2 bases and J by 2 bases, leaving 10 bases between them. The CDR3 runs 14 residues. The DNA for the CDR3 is TGTGCCAGCAGCTTACTTTTTTCGGCCTACGAGCAGTACTTC. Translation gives CASSLLFSAYEQYF.

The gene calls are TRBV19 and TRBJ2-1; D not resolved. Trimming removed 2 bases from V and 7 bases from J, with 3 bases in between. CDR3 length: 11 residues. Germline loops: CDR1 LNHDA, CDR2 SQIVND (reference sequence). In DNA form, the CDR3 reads TGTGCCAGTAGTATATGGAATGAGCAGTTCTTC. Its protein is CASSIWNEQFF.

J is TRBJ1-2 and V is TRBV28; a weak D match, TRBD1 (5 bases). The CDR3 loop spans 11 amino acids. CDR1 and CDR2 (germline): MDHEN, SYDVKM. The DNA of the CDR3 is TGTGCAGTGGGGCAGCCCTATGGCTACACCTTC. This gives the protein CAVGQPYGYTF.

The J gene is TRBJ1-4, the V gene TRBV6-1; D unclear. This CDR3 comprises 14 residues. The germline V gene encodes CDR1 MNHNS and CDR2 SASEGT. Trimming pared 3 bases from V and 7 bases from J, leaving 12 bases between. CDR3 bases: TGTGCCAGCAGTGAGCTATCAAATCGTGAAAAACTGTTTTTT. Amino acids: CASSELSNREKLFF.

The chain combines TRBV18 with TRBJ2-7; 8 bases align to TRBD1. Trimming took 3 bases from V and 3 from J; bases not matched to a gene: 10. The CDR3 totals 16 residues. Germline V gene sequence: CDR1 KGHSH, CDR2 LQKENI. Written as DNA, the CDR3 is TGTGCCAGCTCACCCTATAAGCCGGGACAGGTCTACGAGCAGTACTTC. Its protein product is CASSPYKPGQVYEQYF.

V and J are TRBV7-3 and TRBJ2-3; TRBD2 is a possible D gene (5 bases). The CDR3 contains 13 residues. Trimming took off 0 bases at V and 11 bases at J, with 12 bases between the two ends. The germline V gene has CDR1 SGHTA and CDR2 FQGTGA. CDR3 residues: CASSLTGIGLQYF. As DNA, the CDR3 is TGTGCCAGCAGCTTAACCGGTATCGGACTGCAGTATTTT.

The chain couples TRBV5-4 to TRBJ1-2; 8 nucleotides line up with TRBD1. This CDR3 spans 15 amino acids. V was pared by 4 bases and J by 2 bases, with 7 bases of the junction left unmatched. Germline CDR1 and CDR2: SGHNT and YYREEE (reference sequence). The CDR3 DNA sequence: TGTGCCAGCAGCAACGAATACAGGGGGAACTATGGCTACACCTTC. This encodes CASSNEYRGNYGYTF.

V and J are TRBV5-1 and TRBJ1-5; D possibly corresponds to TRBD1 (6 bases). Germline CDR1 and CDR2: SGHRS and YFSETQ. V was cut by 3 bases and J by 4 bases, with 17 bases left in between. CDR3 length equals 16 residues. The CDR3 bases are TGCGCCAGCAGCTGGGCGCCTTCAGGGGAGAATCAGCCCCAGCATTTT. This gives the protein CASSWAPSGENQPQHF.

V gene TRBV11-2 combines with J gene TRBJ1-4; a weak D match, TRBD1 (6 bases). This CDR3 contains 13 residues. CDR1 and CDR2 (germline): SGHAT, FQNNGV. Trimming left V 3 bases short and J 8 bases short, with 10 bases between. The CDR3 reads CASSFTRGEKLFF. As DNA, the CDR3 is TGTGCCAGCAGCTTTACGAGGGGGGAAAAACTGTTTTTT.

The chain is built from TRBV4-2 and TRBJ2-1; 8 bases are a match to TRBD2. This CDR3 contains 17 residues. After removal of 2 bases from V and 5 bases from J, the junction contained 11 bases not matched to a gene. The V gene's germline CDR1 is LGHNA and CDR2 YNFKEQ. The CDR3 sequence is CASSQRALSGENNEQFF. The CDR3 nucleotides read TGTGCCAGCAGCCAACGAGCCCTTAGCGGGGAAAACAATGAGCAGTTCTTC.

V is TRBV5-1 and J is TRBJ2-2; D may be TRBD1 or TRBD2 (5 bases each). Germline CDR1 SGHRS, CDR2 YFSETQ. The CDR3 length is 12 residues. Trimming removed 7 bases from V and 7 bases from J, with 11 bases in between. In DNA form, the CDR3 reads TGCGCCAGCGGGACGGGGATCGGGGAGCTGTTTTTT. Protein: CASGTGIGELFF.

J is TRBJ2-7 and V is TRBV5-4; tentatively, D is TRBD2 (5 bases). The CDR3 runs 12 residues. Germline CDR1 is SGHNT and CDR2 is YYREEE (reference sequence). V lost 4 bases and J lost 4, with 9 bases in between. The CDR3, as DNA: TGTGCCAGCAGCCCCGGGATGTACGAGCAGTACTTC. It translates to CASSPGMYEQYF.